What follows is one TCR beta chain and its context. Trimming pared 10 bases from V and 4 bases from J, leaving 19 bases between. Germline assignment: CDR1 SGHRS and CDR2 YFSETQ. This CDR3 spans 14 amino acids. The record originates from a study of cytomegalovirus exposure and HLA in healthy donors. Study details: For the approximately 400 genotyped donors, approximately 83% fell within the Caucasian-associated ancestry cluster.

This PCR relied on a set of 60 Vbeta primers and 13 Jbeta primers. TCRdb's table, derived via immunoSEQ multiplex PCR, lists solely in-frame clones and lacks some. The sample's table shows over 150,000 clones. Healthy bone marrow donors made up the donor group. The source material was PBMCs. This TCR came from a boy younger than 18 in good health and CMV-seronegative. The J gene is TRBJ2-3, the V gene TRBV5-1; perhaps TRBD2 as D (5 bases). The CDR3, as DNA: TGCGCCGCCACAGCCGGAGGCGTCGCAGATACGCAGTATTTT. It encodes CAATAGGVADTQYF.